This TCR beta chain emerged from a study of shared clonotypes between healthy human individuals. Whole-study findings and limits: The four-donor shared clonotypes exceeded non-shared clonotypes in generation probability, with non-shared ones scoring lower. Among a handful of donors, roughly 5.5% of naive CD4 clonotypes were found in common.

CD45RO negativity and positive selection for CCR7 defined naive CD8 cells, a population that excluded terminally differentiated effector memory CD45RA+ cells. Concerning this clone: As yet, its antigen is unknown.

The table came from immunoSEQ multiplex PCR; TCRdb's copy has only in-frame clones and leaves some out. Of millions of clones listed, about 93% were seen once; the top ten hold under 2%. Germline V CDR1 and CDR2: SGHNT, YENEEA. J gave up 3 bases and V 10 bases, and 14 bases lay outside the gene matches. The CDR3 loop spans 17 amino acids. The receptor was derived from a man aged 18 to 30 in good health. Some clones in this sample may be carry-over from other donors' samples. Sequencing used naive CD8+ T cells from PBMCs. The rearrangement joins TRBV11-3 to TRBJ2-7, with 14 bases matching TRBD2. This CDR3 is CATLFQPGLAGDYEQYF. CDR3 DNA sequence: TGTGCCACCCTTTTTCAGCCGGGACTAGCGGGAGACTACGAGCAGTACTTC.